The 18 T cell receptor beta chains below come from one sample, sequenced in a study of T cells after yellow fever vaccination. One entry per CDR3 protein, called by TCRdb with MiXCR from the 5' RACE reads. The sample lists roughly 400,000 distinct CDR3 sequences, 18% occurring once. The source was PBMCs, collected before the yellow fever booster vaccination. These receptors came from a man aged 18-30 years who received the YFV17D yellow fever vaccine.

This clonotype appeared a few times. The chain is built from TRBV7-9 and TRBJ1-1; no definite D call. The CDR3 is made up of 14 amino acids. The V gene lost 2 bases and the J gene lost 1 base, with 8 bases spanning the gap. Germline V gene lookup returns CDR1 SEHNR and CDR2 FQNEAQ (reference sequence). DNA for the CDR3: TGTGCCAGCAGCTTATCCGACACGAACACTGAAGCTTTCTTT. Translated: CASSLSDTNTEAFF.

This clonotype came up a few times. This sequence joins TRBV12-5 and TRBJ2-1; TRBD2 aligns across 8 bases. The CDR3 runs to 14 residues. From germline, CDR1 is LGHNT and CDR2 FRNRAP. The ends lost 7 bases at V and 4 bases at J; junction bases unmatched: 6. The CDR3 loop reads CASALERGYNEQFF. CDR3 bases: TGTGCTAGTGCCCTGGAGCGGGGGTACAATGAGCAGTTCTTC.

This clonotype occurred a few times. V is TRBV5-1 and J is TRBJ1-6; D gene unclear. Trimming removed 4 bases from V and 11 bases from J, with 13 bases in between. From germline, CDR1 is SGHRS and CDR2 YFSETQ. The CDR3 sequence is 13 residues long. CDR3 amino acids: CASSAAAGPPLHF. The CDR3 nucleotides read TGCGCCAGCAGCGCTGCAGCAGGCCCACCCCTCCACTTT.

The chain is built from TRBV6-4 and TRBJ2-1; 9 nucleotides agree with TRBD2. The CDR3 consists of 15 residues. Germline CDR1 is MRHNA and CDR2 is SNTAGT. Trimming removed 3 bases from V and 9 bases from J; junction bases left unmatched: 9. The CDR3 sequence is CASSDGAGGGSEQFF. CDR3 DNA: TGTGCCAGCAGTGATGGAGCGGGGGGCGGTAGTGAGCAGTTCTTC.

This chain joins TRBV2 and TRBJ2-5; D unresolved. Deletions cut 7 bases from V and 6 bases from J, with 12 bases between. This CDR3 comprises 12 residues. Germline V gene sequence: CDR1 SNHLY, CDR2 FYNNEI. Here the CDR3 DNA reads TGTGCCAGCATTGACTTTGTTCAGACCCAGTACTTC. Translation: CASIDFVQTQYF.

This clonotype was observed many times. The chain couples TRBV27 to TRBJ2-1, with 8 nucleotides matching TRBD1. V was pared by 6 bases and J by 6 bases, with 4 bases of the junction left unmatched. In germline, CDR1 is MNHEY, CDR2 SMNVEV (reference sequence). The CDR3 runs 13 residues. CDR3 sequence: CASSPTGGNEQFF. The CDR3 DNA is TGTGCCAGCAGCCCTACAGGGGGCAATGAGCAGTTCTTC.

The rearrangement uses TRBV19 and TRBJ2-2; possibly TRBD1 for D (5 bases). Per germline, CDR1 LNHDA and CDR2 SQIVND (reference sequence). CDR3 size: 14 residues. The ends were cut back, 5 bases at V and 3 bases at J, with 10 bases in the middle. The CDR3 sequence is CASSASRDTGELFF. Here the CDR3 DNA reads TGTGCCAGTAGTGCCTCCAGGGACACCGGGGAGCTGTTTTTT.

The chain employs TRBV27 and TRBJ2-6; possible D gene TRBD2, 7 bases. The length of the CDR3 is 17 residues. The germline V gene encodes CDR1 MNHEY and CDR2 SMNVEV (reference sequence). Trimming removed 6 bases at V and 0 bases at J, with 15 bases between. The CDR3 DNA follows: TGTGCCAGCAGCAGGGAGGGGGTAGACTCTGGGGCCAACGTCCTGACTTTC. Protein product: CASSREGVDSGANVLTF.

A few counts support this clonotype. The chain combines TRBV7-7 with TRBJ2-2; D is unresolved. CDR3 length: 15 residues. Looked up from germline, CDR1 is SSHAT and CDR2 is FNYEAQ (reference sequence). The V end lost 1 base, the J end lost 0 bases, and 6 bases lay between the germline ends. Written as DNA, the CDR3 is TGTGCCAGCAGCTTAGGCCTGTCGAACACCGGGGAGCTGTTTTTT. Translated, it gives CASSLGLSNTGELFF.

This clonotype was observed a few times. J is TRBJ1-6 and V is TRBV7-2; 7 bases are a match to TRBD1. CDR3 length equals 16 residues. The V and J ends lost 5 bases and 7 bases, in that order; junction bases with no gene match: 11. The germline V gene encodes CDR1 SGHTA and CDR2 FQGNSA. The CDR3 DNA is TGTGCCAGCAGCGATTCTCGGACAGGCGGCAATTCACCCCTCCACTTT. The encoded protein is CASSDSRTGGNSPLHF.

This clonotype was observed a handful of times. The V call is TRBV7-9, the J call TRBJ2-7; D unclear. Germline assignment: CDR1 SEHNR and CDR2 FQNEAQ (reference sequence). The CDR3 runs 14 residues. Trimming removed 0 bases from V and 3 bases from J, with 9 bases in between. The CDR3, as DNA: TGTGCCAGCAGCTTAGCGTTCCCAGTCTACGAGCAGTACTTC. This encodes CASSLAFPVYEQYF.

This clonotype has just a few counts. This chain joins TRBV6-2 or TRBV6-3 and TRBJ2-5, with 10 bases that match TRBD2. The CDR3 is 14 residues long. J gave up 5 bases and V 6 bases, and 6 bases lay outside the gene matches. Germline assignment: CDR1 MNHEY and CDR2 SVGEGT. CDR3 sequence (DNA): TGTGCCAGCAGCCCAGCGGGGGGGATCGAGACCCAGTACTTC. Its translation is CASSPAGGIETQYF.

This clonotype was seen ten or more times. This sequence joins TRBV27 and TRBJ2-7; perhaps TRBD1 as D (5 bases). The CDR3 contains 14 residues. Per germline, CDR1 MNHEY and CDR2 SMNVEV (reference sequence). Trimming removed 5 bases at V and 0 bases at J, with 11 bases between. The CDR3 DNA reads TGTGCCAGCAGTCCCACACAGGTCTCCTACGAGCAGTACTTC. Encoded protein: CASSPTQVSYEQYF.

This clonotype was counted between two and nine times. The gene calls are TRBV7-9 and TRBJ2-5, with D unclear. The germline V and J ends were trimmed by 5 bases and 5 bases, with 12 bases remaining between them. Germline CDR1 reads SEHNR; CDR2 reads FQNEAQ (reference sequence). The CDR3 totals 13 residues. The CDR3 nucleotides are TGTGCCAGCAGCCCGGACGGCGGTGAGACCCAGTACTTC. As protein: CASSPDGGETQYF.

The table lists this clonotype with a few counts. This sequence joins TRBV5-1 and TRBJ2-3; TRBD2 matches 9 bases. The CDR3 covers 17 residues. Germline CDR1 SGHRS, CDR2 YFSETQ. The V segment lost 2 bases and the J segment 3 bases; nucleotides outside the gene matches: 10. The CDR3 protein is CASSFSRLAGPTDTQYF. The CDR3 DNA follows: TGCGCCAGCAGCTTTTCGAGGCTAGCGGGGCCTACAGATACGCAGTATTTT.

The chain joins TRBV5-1 to TRBJ2-7; perhaps TRBD2 as D (5 bases). Trimming pared 2 bases from V and 2 bases from J, leaving 11 bases between. This CDR3 is built from 14 residues. CDR1 is SGHRS, CDR2 YFSETQ, per germline. The CDR3 DNA reads as TGCGCCAGCAGCTTTGACGGACTGACCTACGAGCAGTACGTC. Translated, it gives CASSFDGLTYEQYV.

This clonotype was found many times. The chain recombines TRBV7-3 with TRBJ2-3; 8 bases agree with TRBD1. The V and J ends lost 6 bases and 8 bases, in that order; junction bases with no gene match: 4. CDR1 and CDR2 (germline): SGHTA, FQGTGA. There are 12 residues in the CDR3. CDR3 nucleotides: TGTGCCAGCAGTTTCACAGGGGGTACGCAGTATTTT. It encodes CASSFTGGTQYF. The whole variable domain, remainder taken from reference TRBV7-3 and TRBJ2-3, is GAGVSQTPSNKVTEKGKYVELRCDPISGHTALYWYRQSLGQGPEFLIYFQGTGAADDSGLPNDRFFAVRPEGSVSTLKIQRTERGDSAVYLCASSFTGGTQYFGPGTRLTVL.

The chain uses TRBV20-1 and TRBJ1-4; D unclear. Germline CDR1 and CDR2: DFQATT and SNEGSKA (reference sequence). Deletions cut 6 bases from V and 0 bases from J, with 8 bases between. The CDR3 extends over 13 amino acids. The CDR3 nucleotides are TGCAGTGCCAGCGGGTCAACTAATGAAAAACTGTTTTTT. It yields the protein CSASGSTNEKLFF.